The 6 T cell receptor beta chains in this list originate from one sample, sequenced in a study of shared clonotypes between healthy human individuals. Libraries were prepared by immunoSEQ multiplex PCR; TCRdb keeps only in-frame clonotypes and omits some of them. The sample shows 2.3 million or so clones, approximately 95% of them seen only once. The specimen sequenced was naive CD4+ T cells from PBMCs. Subset indicated: CD45RA+ positively selected. Every receptor here comes from a man between 18 and 35 years old in good health. Some clones in this sample may be carry-over from other donors' samples.

The J gene is TRBJ2-5, the V gene TRBV25-1, with 11 bases aligning to TRBD2. Germline V lookup: CDR1 MGHDK, CDR2 SYGVNS. This CDR3 has 15 amino acids. V was clipped by 4 bases and J by 5 bases; unmatched bases: 6. The CDR3 nucleotides read TGTGCCAGCAGTGGGATAGCGGGAGGGACGGAGACCCAGTACTTC. Translated: CASSGIAGGTETQYF.

This clone was found a few times. The rearrangement joins TRBV6-6 to TRBJ1-1; D may be TRBD1 (5 bases). Germline CDR1 is MNHNY and CDR2 is SVGAGI (reference sequence). The CDR3 covers 13 residues. Trimming shortened V by 5 bases and J by 4 bases, and 11 bases separated the two germline ends. CDR3 protein: CASSEDGGTEAFF. As DNA, the CDR3 is TGTGCCAGCAGTGAGGATGGGGGCACTGAAGCTTTCTTT.

The chain carries TRBV27 and TRBJ2-7; a weak D match, TRBD2 (5 bases). The CDR3 spans 15 residues. The germline CDR1 and CDR2 sequences are MNHEY and SMNVEV (reference sequence). Trimming removed 2 bases from V and 3 bases from J, with 14 bases in between. The CDR3 sequence: CASSLDSGSGYEQYF. Here the CDR3 DNA reads TGTGCCAGCAGTTTAGATTCGGGGTCGGGCTACGAGCAGTACTTC.

This clone was detected once. This chain connects TRBV6-5 to TRBJ1-1; the match to TRBD1 covers 8 bases. CDR1 MNHEY and CDR2 SVGAGI come from the germline V gene. CDR3 size: 14 residues. Germline trimming cut 6 bases from V and 0 bases from J; bases unmatched to any gene: 3. Here the CDR3 reads CASRLTGVNTEAFF. The CDR3 DNA reads TGTGCCAGCAGGCTGACAGGGGTGAACACTGAAGCTTTCTTT.

About this clone itself: This sample also contains other DNA sequences that code for the same CDR3. This rearrangement joins TRBV5-4 to TRBJ1-1; no clear D gene. Germline CDR1 is SGHNT and CDR2 is YYREEE (reference sequence). V lost 2 bases and J lost 1, with 9 bases in between. This CDR3 region has 14 residues. This CDR3 is CASSLGGGNTEAFF. The CDR3 nucleotides are TGTGCCAGCAGCTTAGGCGGAGGGAACACTGAAGCTTTCTTT. Looking up the rest from reference TRBV5-4 and TRBJ1-1 gives the full variable domain: ETGVTQSPTHLIKTRGQQVTLRCSSQSGHNTVSWYQQALGQGPQFIFQYYREEENGRGNFPPRFSGLQFPNYSSELNVNALELDDSALYLCASSLGGGNTEAFFGQGTRLTVV.

The CDR3 loop is CASTFRDDTEAFF. The DNA of the CDR3 is TGTGCCAGCACGTTCAGGGATGACACTGAAGCTTTCTTT. The chain carries TRBV6-1 and TRBJ1-1, with D perhaps TRBD1 (5 bases). This CDR3 has 13 amino acids. The V gene's germline CDR1 is MNHNS and CDR2 SASEGT. V was clipped by 7 bases and J by 3 bases, with 12 bases between them.